These 20 T cell receptor beta chains share one sample of origin, sequenced in a study of shared clonotypes between healthy human individuals. Produced via immunoSEQ multiplex PCR; TCRdb's table is partial and in-frame only. The repertoire holds about a million clones, with approximately 76% as singletons. Sample: memory CD4+ T cells sorted from blood. As to subset: CD45RA-negative fraction. All receptors come from a man between 18 and 35 years old in good health.

This chain connects TRBV5-1 to TRBJ1-1; TRBD1 is a possible D gene (5 bases). The V and J ends lost 1 base and 6 bases respectively, with 19 bases between them. The CDR3 spans 16 residues. CDR1 and CDR2 (germline): SGHRS, YFSETQ. In DNA form, the CDR3 reads TGCGCCAGCAGCTTGCGGCCAGGGCGCGGGTCATCTGAAGCTTTCTTT. This codes for CASSLRPGRGSSEAFF.

To note about this clone: Other DNA sequences of this sample code for an identical CDR3. V is TRBV15 and J is TRBJ2-5, with D possibly matching TRBD1 (6 bases). V was shortened by 0 bases and J by 4 bases, with 6 bases between the two germline ends. Germline loops: CDR1 LNHNV, CDR2 YYDKDF (reference sequence). The CDR3 contains 13 residues. In DNA form, the CDR3 reads TGTGCCACCAGCAGAGACAGGGGAGAGACCCAGTACTTC. The encoded protein is CATSRDRGETQYF.

This rearrangement joins TRBV15 to TRBJ1-2, with TRBD1 matching over 7 bases. The CDR3 runs to 16 residues. CDR1 and CDR2 (germline): LNHNV, YYDKDF (reference sequence). V gave up 5 bases and J gave up 6 bases; unmatched junction bases: 15. In DNA, the CDR3 is TGTGCCACCAGCCCCCCCGATTTCCGGAGGGGGCATGGCTACACCTTC. Its translation: CATSPPDFRRGHGYTF.

The chain uses TRBV7-2 and TRBJ1-5; TRBD1 aligns across 7 bases. This CDR3 comprises 14 residues. V shed 2 bases and J 4 bases; nucleotides not matched to a gene: 2. Germline V lookup: CDR1 SGHTA, CDR2 FQGNSA. This chain's CDR3 is CASSLTRGNQPQHF. CDR3 DNA sequence: TGTGCCAGCAGCTTAACCAGGGGGAATCAGCCCCAGCATTTT.

This clone is a singleton in its sample. The genes are TRBV28 and TRBJ2-4, with TRBD1 as a possible D gene (5 bases). V lost 4 bases to trimming and J lost 0 bases, with 13 bases between them. The germline V gene has CDR1 MDHEN and CDR2 SYDVKM. The CDR3 totals 16 residues. The CDR3 bases are TGTGCCAGCAGTTCTCCAGGGTTAGCAGCCAAAAACATTCAGTACTTC. Its protein product is CASSSPGLAAKNIQYF. The whole variable domain, filled in from reference TRBV28 and TRBJ2-4, reads DVKVTQSSRYLVKRTGEKVFLECVQDMDHENMFWYRQDPGLGLRLIYFSYDVKMKEKGDIPEGYSVSREKKERFSLILESASTNQTSMYLCASSSPGLAAKNIQYFGAGTRLSVL.

This rearrangement joins TRBV28 to TRBJ2-5; no reliable D call. Germline assignment: CDR1 MDHEN and CDR2 SYDVKM. This CDR3 is 17 amino acids long. The V end was cut by 1 base, the J end by 1 base, with 16 bases between. The CDR3 sequence is CASSLSPFYGFQETQYF. In nucleotides, the CDR3 is TGTGCCAGCAGTTTATCCCCATTTTATGGTTTCCAAGAGACCCAGTACTTC.

This clone was counted between two and nine times. The chain combines TRBV28 with TRBJ2-1, with D possibly called TRBD1 or TRBD2 (5 bases each). The V end was cut by 5 bases, the J end by 2 bases, with 22 bases between. CDR1 and CDR2 (germline): MDHEN, SYDVKM. This CDR3 comprises 18 residues. The CDR3 region is CASSGGGLGPGTYNEQFF. CDR3 coding DNA: TGTGCCAGCAGTGGGGGTGGTTTGGGTCCAGGTACCTACAATGAGCAGTTCTTC.

The V and J genes are TRBV7-8 and TRBJ1-5; unclear D gene. The V and J ends lost 3 bases and 8 bases respectively, with 14 bases between them. Germline CDR1 is SGHVS and CDR2 is FQNEAQ. CDR3 size: 14 residues. The CDR3 region has the DNA TGTGCCAGCAGCTTGGCTTTGGGTAGTAAGCCCCAGCATTTT. Protein: CASSLALGSKPQHF.

This chain connects TRBV6-1 to TRBJ2-5; TRBD1 might be the D (5 bases). The germline V gene encodes CDR1 MNHNS and CDR2 SASEGT. The CDR3 loop spans 13 amino acids. The germline V and J ends were trimmed by 6 bases and 7 bases, with 15 bases remaining between them. CDR3: CASRDSLLGTQYF. In nucleotides, the CDR3 is TGTGCCAGCAGAGACAGTCTCCTCGGGACCCAGTACTTC.

The rearrangement uses TRBV4-1 and TRBJ1-2, with unresolved D. Trimming removed 0 bases at V and 1 base at J, with 9 bases between. This CDR3 contains 15 residues. Germline CDR1 is MGHRA and CDR2 is YSYEKL. The CDR3 region is CASSQDRVSNYGYTF. The CDR3 bases are TGCGCCAGCAGCCAAGATCGGGTCAGTAACTATGGCTACACCTTC.

This clone appeared a single time. The gene calls are TRBV10-1 and TRBJ2-7; 12 bases are shared with TRBD2. This CDR3 spans 13 amino acids. Germline V CDR1 and CDR2: WNHNN, SYGVQD (reference sequence). The V gene end was trimmed by 3 bases and the J gene end by 6 bases; junction bases not matched to a gene: 0. The CDR3 bases are TGCGCCAGCAGTGAACTAGCGGGAGGCGAGCAGTACTTC. It specifies CASSELAGGEQYF.

V gene TRBV2 combines with J gene TRBJ2-3; 13 bases are shared with TRBD2. V lost 0 bases to trimming and J lost 4 bases; unmatched junction nucleotides: 1. There are 16 residues in the CDR3. Germline-derived CDR1 and CDR2 are SNHLY and FYNNEI. The CDR3 protein is CASSEAGLAGADTQYF. The DNA for the CDR3 is TGTGCCAGCAGTGAAGCAGGACTAGCGGGGGCAGATACGCAGTATTTT.

This clone was counted at least ten times. This chain connects TRBV30 to TRBJ2-7; D might be TRBD1 or TRBD2, each matching 5 bases. Germline V gives CDR1 GTSNPN, CDR2 SVGIG (reference sequence). The CDR3 sequence is 17 residues long. V was pared by 1 base and J by 1 base, with 20 bases between. The CDR3 DNA reads TGTGCCTGGAGTGAGGTAGCACATTGGGGGAGTTCCTACGAGCAGTACTTC. It codes for CAWSEVAHWGSSYEQYF.

A few counts support this clone. This sequence joins TRBV5-1 and TRBJ2-2; 8 bases line up with TRBD1. Germline V CDR1 and CDR2: SGHRS, YFSETQ. V shed 4 bases, J shed 7 bases, and the junction held 6 bases outside the gene matches. The CDR3 covers 14 residues. CDR3 coding DNA: TGCGCCAGCAGCATCGGACAGGGCAACGGGGAGCTGTTTTTT. Amino acids: CASSIGQGNGELFF.

The gene calls are TRBV2 and TRBJ2-5; 11 nucleotides agree with TRBD2. V lost 6 bases and J lost 2; bases outside the gene matches: 11. Germline V gene sequence: CDR1 SNHLY, CDR2 FYNNEI. The CDR3 sequence is 17 residues long. DNA of the CDR3: TGTGCCAGCAGATTAAGTGGACTAGCGGGTGTACAAGAGACCCAGTACTTC. This encodes CASRLSGLAGVQETQYF.

This sequence joins TRBV5-1 and TRBJ1-5; 8 bases are a match to TRBD1. Germline trimming cut 4 bases from V and 1 base from J; bases unmatched to any gene: 4. Germline-derived CDR1 and CDR2 are SGHRS and YFSETQ. This CDR3 spans 15 amino acids. DNA of the CDR3: TGCGCCAGCAGCAGGACAGGGATGAGCAATCAGCCCCAGCATTTT. Protein sequence: CASSRTGMSNQPQHF. The entire variable domain, with the rest obtained from reference TRBV5-1 and TRBJ1-5, is as follows: KAGVTQTPRYLIKTRGQQVTLSCSPISGHRSVSWYQQTPGQGLQFLFEYFSETQRNKGNFPGRFSGRQFSNSRSEMNVSTLELGDSALYLCASSRTGMSNQPQHFGDGTRLSIL.

The chain combines TRBV19 with TRBJ1-2; D is ambiguous. The CDR3 is 13 residues long. CDR1 LNHDA and CDR2 SQIVND come from the germline V gene (reference sequence). Trimming shortened V by 5 bases and J by 4 bases, and 11 bases separated the two germline ends. CDR3 residues: CASSQKIGYGYTF. Written as DNA, the CDR3 is TGTGCCAGTAGTCAGAAAATCGGCTATGGCTACACCTTC.

This chain uses TRBV9 with TRBJ2-3, with D uncertain. The V gene's germline CDR1 is SGDLS and CDR2 YYNGEE. V dropped 0 bases and J dropped 6 bases, with 11 bases sitting between them. The length of the CDR3 is 14 residues. CDR3 sequence reads: CASSVGNSWDTQYF. The CDR3 coding sequence is TGTGCCAGCAGCGTAGGAAATAGCTGGGATACGCAGTATTTT.

In regard to this clone: Other DNA sequences from this sample encode an identical CDR3 as well. J is TRBJ2-3 and V is TRBV6-4; 9 bases map to TRBD1. The CDR3 runs 14 residues. With V trimmed by 5 bases and J by 1 base, 1 base remained unmatched. CDR1 is MRHNA and CDR2 is SNTAGT in the germline V gene. CDR3 coding DNA: TGTGCCAGCAGTCGACAGGGGGGCACAGATACGCAGTATTTT. It is translated as CASSRQGGTDTQYF.

The CDR3 region is CASSLEDRSNSPLHF. CDR3 sequence (DNA): TGTGCCAGCAGCTTGGAGGACAGGTCTAATTCACCCCTCCACTTT. The chain joins TRBV5-8 to TRBJ1-6; 7 nucleotides match TRBD1. Germline assignment: CDR1 SGHTS and CDR2 YDEGEE. This CDR3 has 15 amino acids. V lost 0 bases and J lost 6; bases outside the gene matches: 3.